The clone carrying this T cell receptor (beta chain) occurred once. The antigen is unknown. TCRdb analysed the 5' RACE reads with MiXCR anew, one entry per CDR3 protein. The sample has under 850,000 distinct CDR3 sequences, about 20% seen once; the top ten hold roughly a fifth. The data were taken from a study of CD8 T cells in ankylosing spondylitis. The study's findings and limits: Significant enrichment of disease-linked clones was reported in matched ankylosing spondylitis synovial fluid. Seemingly characteristic of ankylosing spondylitis blood was a TCR beta motif consisting of about 8 highly homologous variants.

The CDR3 spans 14 residues. V was cut by 5 bases and J by 3 bases, with 11 bases left in between. CDR1 and CDR2 (germline): SEHNR, FQNEAQ (reference sequence). The receptor was isolated from a male donor with ankylosing spondylitis. V usage is TRBV7-9 and J usage is TRBJ2-1; D gene uncertain. Sequenced sample: blood, either unsorted or a sorted T cell fraction (not recorded which). CDR3 DNA sequence: TGTGCCAGCAGCCCCTACGGCGGCTACAATGAGCAGTTCTTC. Its protein is CASSPYGGYNEQFF.